The 16 T cell receptor beta chains below come from one sample, sequenced in a study of cytomegalovirus exposure and HLA in healthy donors. 60 Vbeta and 13 Jbeta primers were used in PCR. TCRdb's table, derived via immunoSEQ multiplex PCR, lists solely in-frame clones and lacks some. This sample has approximately 130,000 clones, with 8.5% to 9% found just once. The specimen sequenced was PBMCs. The source is a woman aged 40 to 50 in good health and CMV-seropositive.

Comment on this clone: Other DNA sequences from this sample encode an identical CDR3 as well. The CDR3 sequence: CASSGGGAYEQYF. The CDR3 DNA is TGCGCCAGCAGCGGAGGGGGGGCCTACGAGCAGTACTTC. The V and J genes are TRBV5-1 and TRBJ2-7; TRBD2 is a possible D gene (7 bases). This CDR3 comprises 13 residues. The ends were cut back, 4 bases at V and 2 bases at J, with 10 bases in the middle. Germline CDR1 and CDR2: SGHRS and YFSETQ.

The gene calls are TRBV6-1 and TRBJ1-1; the D gene is possibly TRBD1 (5 bases). Trimming stripped 7 bases from V and 8 bases from J, with 11 bases between. The CDR3 is 11 residues long. The germline V gene has CDR1 MNHNS and CDR2 SASEGT. The CDR3 sequence: CASIPTAEAFF. CDR3 DNA sequence: TGTGCCAGCATTCCGACAGCCGAAGCTTTCTTT.

The gene calls are TRBV4-2 and TRBJ1-6, with D unresolved. Germline lookup yields CDR1 LGHNA and CDR2 YNFKEQ. The germline V and J ends were trimmed by 8 bases and 9 bases, with 14 bases remaining between them. The CDR3 consists of 13 residues. CDR3 residues: CASVEGFGSPLHF. CDR3 DNA: TGTGCCAGCGTTGAGGGCTTCGGTTCACCCCTCCACTTT.

This clone appeared a few times. The rearrangement uses TRBV30 and TRBJ1-1; D ambiguous. Trimming took off 0 bases at V and 5 bases at J, with 10 bases between the two ends. CDR1 is GTSNPN, CDR2 SVGIG, per germline (reference sequence). CDR3 size: 13 residues. CDR3 loop: CAWSVRRRTEAFF. The CDR3 DNA is TGTGCCTGGAGTGTACGGCGGAGAACTGAAGCTTTCTTT.

The rearrangement links TRBV21-1 to TRBJ1-1; the table's D call, TRBD1, was not checked against the DNA. TRBV21-1 is given as a pseudogene. This CDR3 region has 17 residues. This CDR3 reads CASSKGLKGQGNTEAFF. Here the CDR3 DNA reads TGTGCCAGCAGCAAAGGCTTAAAGGGGCAGGGGAACACTGAAGCTTTCTTT.

This clone was seen more than once but under ten times. J is TRBJ2-3 and V is TRBV27, with D perhaps TRBD2 (6 bases). The germline V gene has CDR1 MNHEY and CDR2 SMNVEV (reference sequence). The CDR3 consists of 15 residues. The ends were cut back, 4 bases at V and 6 bases at J, with 17 bases in the middle. The CDR3 DNA sequence: TGTGCCAGCAGTTCGACCCGGAGGGGTATTGATACGCAGTATTTT. This sequence encodes CASSSTRRGIDTQYF.

The V gene is TRBV5-1, the J gene TRBJ2-2; 8 bases are a match to TRBD1. After removal of 3 bases from V and 1 base from J, the junction contained 2 bases not matched to a gene. In germline, CDR1 is SGHRS, CDR2 YFSETQ. The CDR3 covers 15 residues. The CDR3 DNA is TGCGCCAGCAGCTCGGGACAGGAGAACACCGGGGAGCTGTTTTTT. Its protein product is CASSSGQENTGELFF.

A few counts support this clone. The chain uses TRBV5-1 and TRBJ1-2, with unresolved D. The CDR3 runs to 13 residues. V dropped 5 bases and J dropped 3 bases, with 11 bases sitting between them. Germline V CDR1 and CDR2: SGHRS, YFSETQ. The CDR3 here is CASRSGSYYGYTF. The CDR3 DNA sequence: TGCGCCAGCAGAAGCGGGTCTTACTATGGCTACACCTTC.

The chain links TRBV7-6 to TRBJ2-2; 11 bases map to TRBD1. V dropped 5 bases and J dropped 2; count of bases not matched to a gene: 16. Germline V gene data show CDR1 as SGHVS and CDR2 as FNYEAQ. The CDR3 has 20 residues. The CDR3 reads CASSRTRDRGSLPNTGELFF. The CDR3, as DNA: TGTGCCAGCAGCCGCACGCGGGACAGGGGGTCGCTACCTAACACCGGGGAGCTGTTTTTT.

J is TRBJ1-5 and V is TRBV19, with 9 bases identical to TRBD1. The CDR3 is made up of 16 amino acids. Germline loops: CDR1 LNHDA, CDR2 SQIVND (reference sequence). Germline trimming cut 1 base from V and 6 bases from J; bases unmatched to any gene: 7. CDR3 sequence (DNA): TGTGCCAGTAGTATAGGAAGGACAGGGGTCGGTCAGCCCCAGCATTTT. It codes for CASSIGRTGVGQPQHF.

The table lists this clone with a few counts. The DNA of the CDR3 is TGTGCCAGTAGTCCCCAACAGGGCTTAGAGGGCTACACCTTC. Residues: CASSPQQGLEGYTF. V and J are TRBV19 and TRBJ1-2, with D tentatively TRBD1 (6 bases). CDR3 size: 14 residues. With 5 bases removed from V and 8 bases from J, the gap between germline ends came to 18 bases. Germline CDR1 is LNHDA and CDR2 is SQIVND (reference sequence).

This clone was counted a few times. The chain combines TRBV7-2 with TRBJ2-7; 13 bases agree with TRBD2. With 5 bases clipped from V and 4 bases from J, the junction kept 5 bases outside the gene matches. Germline lookup yields CDR1 SGHTA and CDR2 FQGNSA. The CDR3 has 15 residues. This CDR3 reads CASSDLGLAGYEQYF. The CDR3 nucleotides are TGTGCCAGCAGCGACTTGGGACTAGCGGGGTACGAGCAGTACTTC.

This clone was counted between two and nine times. In DNA form, the CDR3 reads TGCGCCAGCAGCTCCCGACAGGGAACCTACGAGCAGTACTTC. Its translation: CASSSRQGTYEQYF. The genes are TRBV5-1 and TRBJ2-7, with TRBD1 identical over 7 bases. CDR3 length equals 14 residues. Germline assignment: CDR1 SGHRS and CDR2 YFSETQ. The V segment lost 3 bases and the J segment 2 bases; nucleotides outside the gene matches: 5.

The V gene is TRBV7-2, the J gene TRBJ2-7; D is perhaps TRBD1 (5 bases). V dropped 2 bases and J dropped 0 bases, with 11 bases sitting between them. CDR1 and CDR2 (germline): SGHTA, FQGNSA. The CDR3 runs to 15 residues. CDR3 DNA sequence: TGTGCCAGCAGCTTAACCTATCAGGGCTCCTACGAGCAGTACTTC. Its translation: CASSLTYQGSYEQYF.

This clone was seen ten or more times. This chain joins TRBV30 and TRBJ1-2; TRBD1 might be the D (6 bases). The CDR3 is 13 amino acids. V shed 2 bases and J shed 4 bases, with 11 bases lying between them. Germline loops: CDR1 GTSNPN, CDR2 SVGIG (reference sequence). The DNA for the CDR3 is TGTGCCTGGAGTATAGACAGGATCTATGGCTACACCTTC. Protein sequence: CAWSIDRIYGYTF.

The rearrangement uses TRBV7-9 and TRBJ1-1; TRBD1 matches at 9 bases. The J segment lost 5 bases and the V segment lost 6 bases, leaving 7 bases of the junction unmatched. The CDR3 sequence is 14 residues long. Germline CDR1 and CDR2: SEHNR and FQNEAQ (reference sequence). The CDR3 loop reads CASSTGGIRTEAFF. The CDR3 DNA reads TGTGCCAGCAGTACAGGGGGCATAAGGACTGAAGCTTTCTTT.